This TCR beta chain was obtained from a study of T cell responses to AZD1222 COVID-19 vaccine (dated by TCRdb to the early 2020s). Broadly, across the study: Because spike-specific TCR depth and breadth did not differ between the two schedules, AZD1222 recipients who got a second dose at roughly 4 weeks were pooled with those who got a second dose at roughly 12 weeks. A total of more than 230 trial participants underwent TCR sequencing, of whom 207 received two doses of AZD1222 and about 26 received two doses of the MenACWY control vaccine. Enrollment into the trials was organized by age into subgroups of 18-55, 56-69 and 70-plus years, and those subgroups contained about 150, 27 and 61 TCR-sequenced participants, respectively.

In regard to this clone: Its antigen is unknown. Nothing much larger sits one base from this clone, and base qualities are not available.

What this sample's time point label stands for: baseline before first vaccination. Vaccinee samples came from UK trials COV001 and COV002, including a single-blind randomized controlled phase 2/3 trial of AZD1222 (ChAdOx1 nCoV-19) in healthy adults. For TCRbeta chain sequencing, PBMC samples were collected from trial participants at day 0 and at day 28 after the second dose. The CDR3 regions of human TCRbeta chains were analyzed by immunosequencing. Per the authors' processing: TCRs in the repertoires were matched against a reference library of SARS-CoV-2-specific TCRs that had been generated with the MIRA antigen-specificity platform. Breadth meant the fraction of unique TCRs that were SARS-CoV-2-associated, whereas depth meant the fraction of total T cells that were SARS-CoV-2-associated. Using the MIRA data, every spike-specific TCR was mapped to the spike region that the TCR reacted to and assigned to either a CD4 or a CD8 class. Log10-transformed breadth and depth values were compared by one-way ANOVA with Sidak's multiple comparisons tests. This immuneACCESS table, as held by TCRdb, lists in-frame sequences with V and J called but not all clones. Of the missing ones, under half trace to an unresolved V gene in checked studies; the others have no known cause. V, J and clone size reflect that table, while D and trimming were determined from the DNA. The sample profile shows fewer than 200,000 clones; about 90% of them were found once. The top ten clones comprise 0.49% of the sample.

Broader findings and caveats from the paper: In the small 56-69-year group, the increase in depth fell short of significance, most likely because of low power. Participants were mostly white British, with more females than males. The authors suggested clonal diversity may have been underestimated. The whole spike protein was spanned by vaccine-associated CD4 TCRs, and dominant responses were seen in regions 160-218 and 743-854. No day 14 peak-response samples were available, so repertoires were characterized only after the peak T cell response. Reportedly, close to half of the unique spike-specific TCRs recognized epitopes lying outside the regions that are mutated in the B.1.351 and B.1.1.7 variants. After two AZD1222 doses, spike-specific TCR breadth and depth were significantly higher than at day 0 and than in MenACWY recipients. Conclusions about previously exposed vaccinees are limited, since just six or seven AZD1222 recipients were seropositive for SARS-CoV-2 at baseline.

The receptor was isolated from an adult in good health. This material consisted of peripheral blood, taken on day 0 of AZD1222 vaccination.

The CDR3 protein: CATSDDHRDRGTQYF. The bases are TGTGCCACCAGTGATGACCACCGGGACAGGGGCACGCAGTATTTT. The rearranged chain carries TRBV24-1 and TRBJ2-3; 10 central bases correspond to TRBD1. Taken from cysteine to phenylalanine, the CDR3 has 15 residues. Left in the record is the CDR3 DNA by itself, 45 bases read in frame from the first base. Sequences KGHDR (CDR1) and SFDVKD (CDR2) are obtained from the germline V gene. For this chain, trimming is 3 bases at the V end and 9 bases at the J end, and the number of junction bases without a gene match is 8.